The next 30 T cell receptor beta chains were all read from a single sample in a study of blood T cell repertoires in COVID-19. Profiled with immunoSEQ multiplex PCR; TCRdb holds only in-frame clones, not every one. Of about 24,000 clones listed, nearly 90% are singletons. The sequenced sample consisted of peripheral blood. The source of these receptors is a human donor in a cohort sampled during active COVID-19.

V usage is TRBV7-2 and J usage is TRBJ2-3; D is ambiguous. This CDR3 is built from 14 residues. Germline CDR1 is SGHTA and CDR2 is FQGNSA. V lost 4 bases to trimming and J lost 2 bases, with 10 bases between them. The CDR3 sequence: CASSSLGHTDTQYF. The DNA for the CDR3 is TGTGCCAGCAGCTCACTTGGGCACACAGATACGCAGTATTTT.

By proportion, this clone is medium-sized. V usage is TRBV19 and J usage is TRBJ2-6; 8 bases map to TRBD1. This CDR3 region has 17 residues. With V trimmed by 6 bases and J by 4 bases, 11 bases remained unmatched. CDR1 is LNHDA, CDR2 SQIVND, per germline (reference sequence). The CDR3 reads CASSRGTGASGANVLTF. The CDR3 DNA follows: TGTGCCAGTAGCCGCGGGACAGGTGCCTCCGGGGCCAACGTCCTGACTTTC.

The CDR3 spells CASSVTGFSPGELFF. As DNA, the CDR3 is TGTGCCAGCAGCGTAACAGGGTTCTCCCCCGGGGAGCTGTTTTTT. This chain joins TRBV9 and TRBJ2-2, with a tentative D call TRBD1 (6 bases). V was clipped by 1 base and J by 6 bases, with 13 bases between them. The V gene's germline CDR1 is SGDLS and CDR2 YYNGEE. This CDR3 is 15 amino acids long.

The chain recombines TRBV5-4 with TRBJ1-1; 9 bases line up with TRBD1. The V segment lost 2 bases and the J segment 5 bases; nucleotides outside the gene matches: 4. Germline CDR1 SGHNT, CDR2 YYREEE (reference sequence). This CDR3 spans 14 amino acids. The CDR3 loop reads CASSFPQGATEAFF. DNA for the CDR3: TGTGCCAGCAGCTTCCCACAGGGGGCGACTGAAGCTTTCTTT.

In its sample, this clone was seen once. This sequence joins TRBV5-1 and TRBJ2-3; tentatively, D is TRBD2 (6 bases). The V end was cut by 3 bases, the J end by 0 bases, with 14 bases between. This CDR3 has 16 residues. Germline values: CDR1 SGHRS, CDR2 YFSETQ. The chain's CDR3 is CASSYGLRPSTDTQYF. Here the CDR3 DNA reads TGCGCCAGCAGCTATGGACTACGCCCTAGCACAGATACGCAGTATTTT.

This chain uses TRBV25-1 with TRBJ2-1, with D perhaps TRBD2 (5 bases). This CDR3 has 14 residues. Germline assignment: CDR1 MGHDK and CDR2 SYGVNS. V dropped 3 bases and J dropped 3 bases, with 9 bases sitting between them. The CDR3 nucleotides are TGTGCCAGCAGTGACGGCGGGTACTACAATGAGCAGTTCTTC. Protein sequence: CASSDGGYYNEQFF.

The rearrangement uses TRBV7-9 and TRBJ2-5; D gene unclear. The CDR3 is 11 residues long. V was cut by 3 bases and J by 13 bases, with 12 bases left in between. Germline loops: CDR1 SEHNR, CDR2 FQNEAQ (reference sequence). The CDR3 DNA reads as TGTGCCAGCAGCTTTAGCATCGACGCGTACTTC. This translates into CASSFSIDAYF.

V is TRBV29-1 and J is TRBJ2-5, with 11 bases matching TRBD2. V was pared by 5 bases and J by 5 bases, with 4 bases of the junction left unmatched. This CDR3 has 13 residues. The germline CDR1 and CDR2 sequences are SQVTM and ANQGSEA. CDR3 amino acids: CSVFLAGGETQYF. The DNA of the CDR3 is TGCAGCGTTTTCCTAGCGGGGGGTGAGACCCAGTACTTC.

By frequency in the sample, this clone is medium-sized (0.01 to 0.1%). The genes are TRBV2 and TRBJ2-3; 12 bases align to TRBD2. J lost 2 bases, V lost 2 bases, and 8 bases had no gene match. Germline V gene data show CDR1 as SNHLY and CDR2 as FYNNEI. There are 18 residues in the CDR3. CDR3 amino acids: CASSEHGLAGFPTDTQYF. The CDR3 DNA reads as TGTGCCAGCAGTGAACACGGACTAGCGGGATTCCCCACAGATACGCAGTATTTT.

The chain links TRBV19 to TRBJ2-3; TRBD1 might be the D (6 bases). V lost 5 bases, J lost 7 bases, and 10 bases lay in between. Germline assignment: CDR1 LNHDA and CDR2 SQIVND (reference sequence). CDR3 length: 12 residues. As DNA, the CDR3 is TGTGCCAGTAGTCAGCAGGGGTATACGCAGTATTTT. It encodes CASSQQGYTQYF. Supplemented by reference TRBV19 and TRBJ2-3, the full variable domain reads DGGITQSPKYLFRKEGQNVTLSCEQNLNHDAMYWYRQDPGQGLRLIYYSQIVNDFQKGDIAEGYSVSREKKESFPLTVTSAQKNPTAFYLCASSQQGYTQYFGPGTRLTVL.

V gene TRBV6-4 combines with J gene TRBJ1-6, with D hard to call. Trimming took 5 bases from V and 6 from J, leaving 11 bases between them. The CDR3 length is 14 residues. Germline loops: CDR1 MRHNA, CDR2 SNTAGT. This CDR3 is CASSLGLGNSPLHF. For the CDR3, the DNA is TGTGCCAGCAGTCTCGGGTTGGGTAATTCACCCCTCCACTTT.

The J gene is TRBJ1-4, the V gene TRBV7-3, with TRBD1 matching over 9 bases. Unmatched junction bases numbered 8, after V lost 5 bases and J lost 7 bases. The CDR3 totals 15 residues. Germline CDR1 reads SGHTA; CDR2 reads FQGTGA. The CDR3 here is CASSKTGTGSEKLFF. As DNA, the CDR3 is TGTGCCAGCAGCAAAACCGGGACAGGGAGTGAAAAACTGTTTTTT.

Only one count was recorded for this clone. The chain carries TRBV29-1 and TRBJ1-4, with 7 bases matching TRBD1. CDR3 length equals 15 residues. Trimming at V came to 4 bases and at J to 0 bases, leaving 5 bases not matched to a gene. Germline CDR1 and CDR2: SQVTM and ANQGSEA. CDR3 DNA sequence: TGCAGCGTTGGGGGACAGCGCTCAACTAATGAAAAACTGTTTTTT. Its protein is CSVGGQRSTNEKLFF.

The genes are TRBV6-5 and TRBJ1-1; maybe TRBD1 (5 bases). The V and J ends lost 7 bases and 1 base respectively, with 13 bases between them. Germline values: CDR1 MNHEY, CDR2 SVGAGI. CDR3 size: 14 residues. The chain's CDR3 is CASTEPRGNTEAFF. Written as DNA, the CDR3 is TGTGCCAGCACCGAACCTAGGGGGAACACTGAAGCTTTCTTT.

CDR3 nucleotides: TGTGCCAGCAATCAAAACTATGCCGGGGAGCTGTTTTTT. It specifies CASNQNYAGELFF. This sequence joins TRBV25-1 and TRBJ2-2, with D hard to call. The germline V and J ends were trimmed by 7 bases and 6 bases, with 12 bases remaining between them. The V gene's germline CDR1 is MGHDK and CDR2 SYGVNS. CDR3 length equals 13 residues.

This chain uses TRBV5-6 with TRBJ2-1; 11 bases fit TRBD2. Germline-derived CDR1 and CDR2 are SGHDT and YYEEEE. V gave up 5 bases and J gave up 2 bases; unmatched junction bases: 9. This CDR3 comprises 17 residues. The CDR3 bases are TGTGCCAGCAGGGACCTAGCGGGAGGCCAAACCTACAATGAGCAGTTCTTC. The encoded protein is CASRDLAGGQTYNEQFF.

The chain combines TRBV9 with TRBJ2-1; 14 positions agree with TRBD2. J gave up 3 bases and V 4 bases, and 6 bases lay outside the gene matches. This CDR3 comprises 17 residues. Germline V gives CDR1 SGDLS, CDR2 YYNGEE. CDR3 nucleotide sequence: TGTGCCAGCAGCCCGGGACTAGCGGGAGACGTCTACAATGAGCAGTTCTTC. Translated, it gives CASSPGLAGDVYNEQFF.

The CDR3 sequence: CASSYSSLNNEQFF. The DNA of the CDR3 is TGTGCCAGCAGTTACTCGAGTTTAAATAATGAGCAGTTCTTC. V and J are TRBV6-5 and TRBJ2-1; D gene uncertain. The CDR3 covers 14 residues. Germline V gene data show CDR1 as MNHEY and CDR2 as SVGAGI. Trimming left V 0 bases short and J 7 bases short, with 10 bases between.

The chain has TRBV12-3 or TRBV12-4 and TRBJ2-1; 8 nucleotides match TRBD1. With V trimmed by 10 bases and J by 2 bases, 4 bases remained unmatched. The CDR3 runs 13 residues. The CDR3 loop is CATTDRAYNEQFF. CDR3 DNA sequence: TGTGCCACCACGGACAGGGCCTACAATGAGCAGTTCTTC.

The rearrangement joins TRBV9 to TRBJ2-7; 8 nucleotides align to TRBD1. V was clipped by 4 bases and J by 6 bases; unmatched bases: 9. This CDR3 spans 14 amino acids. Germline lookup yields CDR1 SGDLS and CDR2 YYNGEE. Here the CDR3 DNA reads TGTGCCAGCAGCCTTACAGGACAGGGATTCGAGCAGTACTTC. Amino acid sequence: CASSLTGQGFEQYF.

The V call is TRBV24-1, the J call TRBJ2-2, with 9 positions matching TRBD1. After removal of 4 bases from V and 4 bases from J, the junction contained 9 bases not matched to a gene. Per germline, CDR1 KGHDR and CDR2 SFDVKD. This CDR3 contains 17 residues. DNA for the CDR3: TGTGCCACCAGTGACCTTACAGGGGGCGCGGGCACCGGGGAGCTGTTTTTT. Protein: CATSDLTGGAGTGELFF.

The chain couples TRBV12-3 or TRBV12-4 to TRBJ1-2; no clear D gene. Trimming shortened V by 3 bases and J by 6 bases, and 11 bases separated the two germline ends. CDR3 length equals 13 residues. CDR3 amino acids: CASSLGGNNGYTF. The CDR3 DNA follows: TGTGCCAGCAGTTTGGGAGGGAACAATGGCTACACCTTC.

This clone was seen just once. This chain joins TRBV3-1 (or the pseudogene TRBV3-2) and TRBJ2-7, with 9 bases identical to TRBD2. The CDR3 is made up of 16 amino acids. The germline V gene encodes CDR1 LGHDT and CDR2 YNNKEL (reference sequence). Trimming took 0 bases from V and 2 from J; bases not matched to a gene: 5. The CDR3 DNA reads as TGTGCCAGCAGCCAAGAAACCCGCGGGAGGGCCTACGAGCAGTACTTC. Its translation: CASSQETRGRAYEQYF.

The CDR3 nucleotides read TGCGCCAGCAGCTTGGAGCAGGCCTCCTACGAGCAGTACTTC. It encodes CASSLEQASYEQYF. This chain links TRBV5-1 with TRBJ2-7; no clear D gene. Germline loops: CDR1 SGHRS, CDR2 YFSETQ. CDR3 length: 14 residues. V shed 0 bases and J shed 0 bases, with 7 bases lying between them.

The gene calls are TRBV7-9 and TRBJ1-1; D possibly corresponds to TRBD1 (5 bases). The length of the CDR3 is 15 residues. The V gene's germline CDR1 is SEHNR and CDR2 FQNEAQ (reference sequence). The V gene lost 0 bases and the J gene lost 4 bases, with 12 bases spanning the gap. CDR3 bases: TGTGCCAGCAGCTTAGCGTTGGGGCCAGCCACTGAAGCTTTCTTT. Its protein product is CASSLALGPATEAFF. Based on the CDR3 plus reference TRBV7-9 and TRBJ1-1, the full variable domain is DTGVSQNPRHKITKRGQNVTFRCDPISEHNRLYWYRQTLGQGPEFLTYFQNEAQLEKSRLLSDRFSAERPKGSFSTLEIQRTEQGDSAMYLCASSLALGPATEAFFGQGTRLTVV.

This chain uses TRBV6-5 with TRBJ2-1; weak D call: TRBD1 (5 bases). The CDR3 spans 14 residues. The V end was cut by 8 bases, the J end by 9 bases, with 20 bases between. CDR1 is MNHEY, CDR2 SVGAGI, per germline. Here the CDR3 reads CASSGLILSSEQFF. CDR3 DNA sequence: TGTGCCAGCTCAGGGCTCATACTCAGCAGTGAGCAGTTCTTC.

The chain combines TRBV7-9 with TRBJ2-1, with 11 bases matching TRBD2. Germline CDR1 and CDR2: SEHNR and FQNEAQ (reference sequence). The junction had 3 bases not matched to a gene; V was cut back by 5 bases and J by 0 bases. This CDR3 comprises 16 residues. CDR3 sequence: CASSGTSGSSYNEQFF. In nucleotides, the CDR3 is TGTGCCAGCAGCGGGACTAGCGGAAGCTCCTACAATGAGCAGTTCTTC. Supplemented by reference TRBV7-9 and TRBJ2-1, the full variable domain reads DTGVSQNPRHKITKRGQNVTFRCDPISEHNRLYWYRQTLGQGPEFLTYFQNEAQLEKSRLLSDRFSAERPKGSFSTLEIQRTEQGDSAMYLCASSGTSGSSYNEQFFGPGTRLTVL.

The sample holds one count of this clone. The CDR3 DNA reads TGTGCCAGTCGAAACAGGGGGCCCGACACAGATACGCAGTATTTT. It specifies CASRNRGPDTDTQYF. V usage is TRBV19 and J usage is TRBJ2-3; 9 positions agree with TRBD1. Trimming at V came to 8 bases and at J to 2 bases, leaving 8 bases not matched to a gene. The CDR3 length is 15 residues. Germline V CDR1 and CDR2: LNHDA, SQIVND (reference sequence). Drawing the rest from reference TRBV19 and TRBJ2-3, the complete variable domain is DGGITQSPKYLFRKEGQNVTLSCEQNLNHDAMYWYRQDPGQGLRLIYYSQIVNDFQKGDIAEGYSVSREKKESFPLTVTSAQKNPTAFYLCASRNRGPDTDTQYFGPGTRLTVL.

DNA of the CDR3: TGTGCCAGCAGTTACAAGGGCGGGAGGAAGCAGAATGAGCAGTTCTTC. Protein: CASSYKGGRKQNEQFF. This chain joins TRBV6-6 and TRBJ2-1; 8 nucleotides match TRBD2. The CDR3 loop spans 16 amino acids. Per the germline V gene, CDR1 is MNHNY and CDR2 is SVGAGI (reference sequence). The J segment lost 7 bases and the V segment lost 2 bases, leaving 10 bases of the junction unmatched.

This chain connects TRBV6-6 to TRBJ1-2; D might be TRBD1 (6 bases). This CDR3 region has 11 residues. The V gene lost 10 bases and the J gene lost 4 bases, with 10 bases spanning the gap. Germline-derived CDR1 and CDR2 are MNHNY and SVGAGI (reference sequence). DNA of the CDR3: TGTGCCACCCAGGACAGCTATGGCTACACCTTC. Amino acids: CATQDSYGYTF.